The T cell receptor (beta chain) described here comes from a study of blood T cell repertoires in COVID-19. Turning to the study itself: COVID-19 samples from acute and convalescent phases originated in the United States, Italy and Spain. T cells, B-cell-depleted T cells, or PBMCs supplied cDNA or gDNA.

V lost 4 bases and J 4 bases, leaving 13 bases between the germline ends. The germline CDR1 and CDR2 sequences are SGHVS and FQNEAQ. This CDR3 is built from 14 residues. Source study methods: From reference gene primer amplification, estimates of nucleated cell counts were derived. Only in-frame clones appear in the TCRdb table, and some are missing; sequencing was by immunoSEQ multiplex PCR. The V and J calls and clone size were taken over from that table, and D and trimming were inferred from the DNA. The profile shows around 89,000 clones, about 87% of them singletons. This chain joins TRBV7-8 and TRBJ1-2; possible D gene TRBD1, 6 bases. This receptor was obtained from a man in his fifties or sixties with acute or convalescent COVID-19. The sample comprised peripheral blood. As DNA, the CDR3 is TGTGCCAGCAGCTATTACAGGGATAGCTATGGCTACACCTTC. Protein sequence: CASSYYRDSYGYTF.